This T cell receptor (beta chain) was sequenced for a study of blood T cell repertoires in COVID-19. Background on the study: The United States, Italy and Spain supplied acute and convalescent COVID-19 samples.

The CDR3 sequence is 13 residues long. V was clipped by 7 bases and J by 1 base, with 10 bases between them. CDR1 and CDR2 from the germline V gene are MNHNY and SVGAGI (reference sequence). Data came from immunoSEQ multiplex PCR; TCRdb stores just in-frame clones and leaves some out. Here the sample spans about 150,000 clones, approximately 88% being singletons. Clinical history as reported by participants underpinned cohort assignment. Sequencing was performed on PBMCs or T cells enriched from blood (not recorded which). This sequence was found in an older man who had been exposed to COVID-19. The chain is built from TRBV6-6 and TRBJ1-2; no reliable D call. The CDR3 DNA is TGTGCCAGCACCCCGACTCTTAACTATGGCTACACCTTC. This gives the protein CASTPTLNYGYTF.